Listed here are 23 T cell receptor beta chains from one sample, sequenced in a study of cytomegalovirus exposure and HLA in healthy donors. 13 Jbeta primers and 60 Vbeta primers were used for the PCR. The protocol was immunoSEQ multiplex PCR, while the TCRdb copy is restricted to in-frame clones and leaves out a portion. The sample yields hundreds of thousands of clones, roughly 70% seen once. What was sequenced was PBMCs. All receptors come from a woman aged 25 to 45 in good health and CMV-seronegative.

The J gene is TRBJ2-1, the V gene TRBV4-1, with TRBD2 matching over 9 bases. CDR1 MGHRA and CDR2 YSYEKL come from the germline V gene. V lost 6 bases, J lost 9 bases, and 15 bases stayed unmatched. This CDR3 is 16 amino acids long. CDR3 residues: CASSLLWAGGHSEQFF. CDR3 nucleotide sequence: TGCGCCAGCAGTCTCCTTTGGGCGGGGGGGCATAGTGAGCAGTTCTTC.

In its sample, this clone was seen a few times. The J gene is TRBJ1-1, the V gene TRBV2; 8 bases are shared with TRBD1. This CDR3 is 15 amino acids long. The trim removed 6 bases at V and 6 bases at J, leaving 12 bases unmatched. Looked up from germline, CDR1 is SNHLY and CDR2 is FYNNEI. The CDR3 protein is CASSRGDRSIPEAFF. CDR3 nucleotides: TGTGCCAGCAGCCGGGGGGACAGGAGTATACCTGAAGCTTTCTTT. The full variable domain, rest sourced from reference TRBV2 and TRBJ1-1, is EPEVTQTPSHQVTQMGQEVILRCVPISNHLYFYWYRQILGQKVEFLVSFYNNEISEKSEIFDDQFSVERPDGSNFTLKIRSTKLEDSAMYFCASSRGDRSIPEAFFGQGTRLTVV.

V is TRBV19 and J is TRBJ1-1, with D perhaps matching TRBD1 (6 bases). CDR1 is LNHDA, CDR2 SQIVND, per germline (reference sequence). With 5 bases removed from V and 1 base from J, the gap between germline ends came to 11 bases. The CDR3 runs to 14 residues. This CDR3 is CASSVGQRNTEAFF. CDR3 nucleotides: TGTGCCAGTAGTGTCGGACAGAGGAACACTGAAGCTTTCTTT.

A word on this clone: A read error may produce the germline difference seen at one junction end. The same CDR3 can be traced to other DNA sequences in this sample. The V and J genes are TRBV9 and TRBJ1-6, with a weak D call TRBD1 (5 bases). Germline-derived CDR1 and CDR2 are SGDLS and YYNGEE. The CDR3 sequence is 16 residues long. CDR3 amino acids: CASSVEGNSYNSPLHF. The CDR3 DNA reads as TGTGCCAGCAGCGTAGAGGGGAACTCTTATAATTCCCCCCTCCACTTT.

This clone came up once. V gene TRBV10-3 combines with J gene TRBJ2-5, with 10 nucleotides matching TRBD2. Unmatched junction bases numbered 6, after V lost 6 bases and J lost 2 bases. From germline, CDR1 is ENHRY and CDR2 SYGVKD. This CDR3 spans 15 amino acids. CDR3 residues: CAISLLAGLQETQYF. CDR3 nucleotides: TGTGCCATCAGCCTACTAGCGGGGTTGCAAGAGACCCAGTACTTC.

V and J are TRBV7-9 and TRBJ2-7; 8 nucleotides align to TRBD2. This CDR3 comprises 15 residues. CDR1 is SEHNR and CDR2 is FQNEAQ in the germline V gene (reference sequence). V lost 5 bases to trimming and J lost 5 bases; unmatched junction nucleotides: 11. The CDR3 loop reads CASSPELAGWDEQYF. The CDR3 DNA is TGTGCCAGCAGCCCTGAGTTAGCGGGATGGGACGAGCAGTACTTC. The full variable domain, its missing parts supplied by reference TRBV7-9 and TRBJ2-7, is DTGVSQNPRHKITKRGQNVTFRCDPISEHNRLYWYRQTLGQGPEFLTYFQNEAQLEKSRLLSDRFSAERPKGSFSTLEIQRTEQGDSAMYLCASSPELAGWDEQYFGPGTRLTVT.

This clone showed up just once. V and J are TRBV30 and TRBJ2-7; D is possibly TRBD1 (5 bases). The V gene lost 0 bases and the J gene lost 6 bases, with 12 bases spanning the gap. Germline CDR1 reads GTSNPN; CDR2 reads SVGIG (reference sequence). CDR3 length: 13 amino acids. In DNA form, the CDR3 reads TGTGCCTGGAGTGTAGCAGGGCCCTCCGAGCAGTACTTC. It is translated as CAWSVAGPSEQYF.

The rearrangement joins TRBV5-6 to TRBJ2-3; D may be TRBD2 (5 bases). Germline V lookup: CDR1 SGHDT, CDR2 YYEEEE. The length of the CDR3 is 14 residues. With 4 bases removed from V and 4 bases from J, the gap between germline ends came to 13 bases. This chain's CDR3 is CASSPLTRADTQYF. CDR3 sequence (DNA): TGTGCCAGCAGCCCACTAACGAGGGCAGATACGCAGTATTTT.

With regard to this clone: A junction end diverges from the germline sequence, so it may reflect a read error. The gene calls are TRBV6-5 and TRBJ1-2; 8 bases are shared with TRBD1. The CDR3 has 14 amino acids. CDR1 MNHEY and CDR2 SVGAGI come from the germline V gene. In nucleotides, the CDR3 is TGTGCCGGCAGTCTTACGACAGGGGCGAAGGGCTACACCTTC. It yields the protein CAGSLTTGAKGYTF.

V and J are TRBV6-1 and TRBJ1-1; 9 bases are a match to TRBD1. Germline values: CDR1 MNHNS, CDR2 SASEGT. J lost 8 bases, V lost 5 bases, and 3 bases had no gene match. The CDR3 contains 12 residues. CDR3 amino acids: CASSHRGQEAFF. The CDR3 DNA sequence: TGTGCCAGCAGTCACAGGGGGCAGGAAGCTTTCTTT.

The chain uses TRBV30 and TRBJ1-1; tentatively, D is TRBD1 (6 bases). CDR3 length equals 12 residues. Trimming cost V 1 base and J 7 bases, with 10 bases left between them. In germline, CDR1 is GTSNPN, CDR2 SVGIG (reference sequence). The CDR3 sequence: CAWSGRDIEAFF. DNA of the CDR3: TGTGCCTGGAGTGGCAGGGACATTGAAGCTTTCTTT.

The chain is built from TRBV6-5 and TRBJ1-1; 7 nucleotides match TRBD1. CDR1 MNHEY and CDR2 SVGAGI come from the germline V gene. The CDR3 is 13 residues long. Trimming cost V 7 bases and J 2 bases; bases outside gene matches: 4. CDR3 sequence reads: CASKGGLNTEAFF. CDR3 nucleotide sequence: TGTGCCAGCAAAGGGGGCCTCAACACTGAAGCTTTCTTT.

In DNA form, the CDR3 reads TGTGCCAGCAGCCACCAGGGACAGGGTGAGACTGAAGCTTTCTTT. Protein sequence: CASSHQGQGETEAFF. The V gene is TRBV6-5, the J gene TRBJ1-1; TRBD1 matches at 9 bases. Germline values: CDR1 MNHEY, CDR2 SVGAGI. Trimming took 6 bases from V and 5 from J; bases not matched to a gene: 10. The CDR3 has 15 residues.

The chain recombines TRBV9 with TRBJ2-6; D is perhaps TRBD2 (5 bases). V lost 0 bases to trimming and J lost 2 bases, with 6 bases between them. The CDR3 loop spans 15 amino acids. Germline CDR1 is SGDLS and CDR2 is YYNGEE. DNA of the CDR3: TGTGCCAGCAGCGTAGAGGGAGCTGGGGCCAACGTCCTGACTTTC. Translated: CASSVEGAGANVLTF.

V and J are TRBV5-6 and TRBJ2-4, with a weak D call TRBD2 (6 bases). CDR1 and CDR2 from the germline V gene are SGHDT and YYEEEE. V was trimmed by 2 bases and J by 7 bases, leaving 10 bases between them. The CDR3 has 13 residues. CDR3 in DNA: TGTGCCAGCAGCTTAGGAGGGGTGAACATTCAGTACTTC. This translates into CASSLGGVNIQYF.

As regards this clone: This likely stems from a read error, as it lies one base from a far larger clone. This chain connects TRBV5-4 to TRBJ1-5; D is perhaps TRBD1 (5 bases). The CDR3 has 12 amino acids. Per germline, CDR1 SGHNT and CDR2 YYREEE (reference sequence). Between the trimmed V and J ends, which lost 2 bases and 7 bases, there was a span of 7 bases. The CDR3 region is CASSFRGQPQHF. In nucleotides, the CDR3 is TGTGCCAGCAGCTTCCGGGGGCAGCCCCAGCATTTT.

The chain is built from TRBV7-9 and TRBJ2-5; D not certain. The CDR3 loop spans 15 amino acids. Germline CDR1 and CDR2: SEHNR and FQNEAQ (reference sequence). V lost 7 bases to trimming and J lost 1 base, with 16 bases between them. The CDR3 DNA follows: TGTGCCAGCACCCGCGTAGTGAATAGCCAAGAGACCCAGTACTTC. Its protein is CASTRVVNSQETQYF. The whole variable domain, remainder taken from reference TRBV7-9 and TRBJ2-5, is DTGVSQNPRHKITKRGQNVTFRCDPISEHNRLYWYRQTLGQGPEFLTYFQNEAQLEKSRLLSDRFSAERPKGSFSTLEIQRTEQGDSAMYLCASTRVVNSQETQYFGPGTRLLVL.

This chain links TRBV4-1 with TRBJ2-1, with 7 positions matching TRBD2. Germline CDR1 MGHRA, CDR2 YSYEKL. This CDR3 comprises 15 residues. V shed 4 bases and J 2 bases; nucleotides not matched to a gene: 5. CDR3 sequence (DNA): TGCGCCAGCAGCCCTAACAGCGGGACCTACAATGAGCAGTTCTTC. Translating gives CASSPNSGTYNEQFF.

The chain joins TRBV7-6 to TRBJ2-5; 7 bases are a match to TRBD2. V trimming: 5 bases; J trimming: 4 bases; junction bases outside the gene matches: 13. The germline V gene encodes CDR1 SGHVS and CDR2 FNYEAQ. CDR3 length equals 16 residues. CDR3 residues: CASSPRVAGLLETQYF. The CDR3 bases are TGTGCCAGCAGCCCCCGAGTAGCGGGCCTCCTAGAGACCCAGTACTTC.

The V and J genes are TRBV10-3 and TRBJ2-2; 12 bases agree with TRBD2. The V gene's germline CDR1 is ENHRY and CDR2 SYGVKD. The junction had 10 bases not matched to a gene; V was cut back by 8 bases and J by 6 bases. This CDR3 is 16 amino acids long. CDR3 in DNA: TGTGCCATCCTGGCTAGCGGGGGGGGCCTCGCCGGGGAGCTGTTTTTT. Protein product: CAILASGGGLAGELFF.

The count of this clone is one. V is TRBV27 and J is TRBJ1-2; tentative D call: TRBD1 (6 bases). CDR3 size: 13 residues. The germline CDR1 and CDR2 sequences are MNHEY and SMNVEV (reference sequence). Trimming removed 4 bases at V and 5 bases at J, with 11 bases between. CDR3 loop: CASSSITGYGYTF. The CDR3 DNA reads as TGTGCCAGCAGTTCCATCACAGGGTATGGCTACACCTTC.

This chain links TRBV6-5 with TRBJ2-1, with 8 bases identical to TRBD1. V dropped 2 bases and J dropped 8; count of bases not matched to a gene: 8. CDR3 length: 15 amino acids. The germline gives CDR1 MNHEY, CDR2 SVGAGI. Written as DNA, the CDR3 is TGTGCCAGCAGTTACGGGACAGGTGTTTTCGATGAGCAGTTCTTC. Translating it yields CASSYGTGVFDEQFF.

This chain links TRBV7-2 with TRBJ1-5; D is perhaps TRBD1 (5 bases). Deletions cut 4 bases from V and 3 bases from J, with 13 bases between. The CDR3 is 15 residues long. CDR1 is SGHTA, CDR2 FQGNSA, per germline. CDR3 amino acids: CASSSGLMNNQPQHF. The CDR3 DNA reads as TGTGCCAGCAGCTCGGGACTGATGAACAATCAGCCCCAGCATTTT.